Shown below are 21 T cell receptor beta chains from a single sample sequenced in a study of PD-1 blockade in classical Hodgkin lymphoma. The sample's time point: cycle 4 day 1 (C4D1), after more than 5 weeks of nivolumab. Following autologous stem cell transplantation, relapse occurred in every patient, and exposure to brentuximab vedotin varied. With magnetic negative selection, CD4+ T cells were purified from PBMCs that had been thawed. The table came from immunoSEQ multiplex PCR; TCRdb's copy has only in-frame clones and leaves some out. The top ten clones hold about 0.64% of a sample with around 29,000 clones, roughly 80% of them seen once. The specimen was CD4+ T cells from blood, collected before the fourth cycle of nivolumab. These receptors were taken from a human donor with classical Hodgkin lymphoma.

The chain couples TRBV28 to TRBJ1-5; 9 bases fit TRBD1. The CDR3 is 19 amino acids. V trimming: 2 bases; J trimming: 1 base; junction bases outside the gene matches: 12. From germline, CDR1 is MDHEN and CDR2 SYDVKM. CDR3 sequence (DNA): TGTGCCAGCAGTTTACCGGGACAGGGAATTTTGGCGAGCAATCAGCCCCAGCATTTT. Its protein is CASSLPGQGILASNQPQHF.

The rearrangement joins TRBV5-1 to TRBJ2-1; 11 bases align to TRBD2. V shed 5 bases and J 2 bases; nucleotides not matched to a gene: 3. Germline values: CDR1 SGHRS, CDR2 YFSETQ. This CDR3 spans 15 amino acids. The CDR3 nucleotides read TGCGCCAGCAGACTAGCGGGGGTTCCCTACAATGAGCAGTTCTTC. The encoded protein is CASRLAGVPYNEQFF.

This chain links TRBV18 with TRBJ2-4, with TRBD2 matching over 9 bases. J gave up 1 base and V 1 base, and 11 bases lay outside the gene matches. The CDR3 totals 19 residues. Germline-derived CDR1 and CDR2 are KGHSH and LQKENI. The DNA for the CDR3 is TGTGCCAGCTCACCACTGACGGGAGCGGGGGGCCGGGCCAAAAACATTCAGTACTTC. The encoded protein is CASSPLTGAGGRAKNIQYF.

The chain links TRBV5-1 to TRBJ2-5; the D is unclear. Looked up from germline, CDR1 is SGHRS and CDR2 is YFSETQ. The germline V and J ends were trimmed by 4 bases and 4 bases, with 14 bases remaining between them. The CDR3 is 14 residues long. CDR3 loop: CASSPARFGETQYF. In DNA form, the CDR3 reads TGCGCCAGCAGCCCCGCCCGGTTTGGAGAGACCCAGTACTTC.

The genes are TRBV9 and TRBJ2-1, with TRBD2 matching over 7 bases. The V gene end was trimmed by 0 bases and the J gene end by 4 bases; junction bases not matched to a gene: 7. CDR1 is SGDLS and CDR2 is YYNGEE in the germline V gene. The CDR3 extends over 16 amino acids. The CDR3 bases are TGTGCCAGCAGCGTAGGGTGGAGGGGAGGGTACAATGAGCAGTTCTTC. Translating gives CASSVGWRGGYNEQFF. The full variable domain, rest sourced from reference TRBV9 and TRBJ2-1, is DSGVTQTPKHLITATGQRVTLRCSPRSGDLSVYWYQQSLDQGLQFLIQYYNGEERAKGNILERFSAQQFPDLHSELNLSSLELGDSALYFCASSVGWRGGYNEQFFGPGTRLTVL.

This chain uses TRBV30 with TRBJ2-7, with 8 bases identical to TRBD1. The germline CDR1 and CDR2 sequences are GTSNPN and SVGIG (reference sequence). This CDR3 has 13 amino acids. V lost 4 bases to trimming and J lost 6 bases; unmatched junction nucleotides: 8. In nucleotides, the CDR3 is TGTGCCTGGATATCCAGGGGGCTTAGCGAGCAGTACTTC. Translating it yields CAWISRGLSEQYF.

The V and J genes are TRBV5-8 and TRBJ2-3; D is ambiguous. CDR1 is SGHTS and CDR2 is YDEGEE in the germline V gene. The CDR3 length is 15 residues. Deletions cut 6 bases from V and 0 bases from J, with 14 bases between. The CDR3: CASTQGRVSTDTQYF. The CDR3 DNA follows: TGTGCCAGCACCCAAGGCCGAGTAAGCACAGATACGCAGTATTTT.

The chain combines TRBV5-1 with TRBJ1-1; possible D gene TRBD1, 6 bases. With 3 bases removed from V and 0 bases from J, the gap between germline ends came to 9 bases. This CDR3 has 14 residues. Germline CDR1 reads SGHRS; CDR2 reads YFSETQ. The CDR3 nucleotides are TGCGCCAGCAGCTCAACAGGGCTGAACACTGAAGCTTTCTTT. It specifies CASSSTGLNTEAFF.

The chain recombines TRBV19 with TRBJ1-4, with 10 positions matching TRBD1. V trimming: 3 bases; J trimming: 12 bases; junction bases outside the gene matches: 7. Germline CDR1 and CDR2: LNHDA and SQIVND (reference sequence). This CDR3 contains 14 residues. DNA of the CDR3: TGTGCCAGTAGTATGGGACAGGGGATTTTGCAACTGTTTTTT. Residues: CASSMGQGILQLFF.

The J gene is TRBJ2-7, the V gene TRBV23-1, with D possibly TRBD1 on 5 matching bases. TRBV23-1 is designated an ORF whose function remains uncertain. V lost 5 bases, J lost 0 bases, and 8 bases lay in between. This CDR3 spans 13 amino acids. The CDR3 protein is CASSWGSSYEQYF. The CDR3 DNA reads as TGCGCCAGCAGTTGGGGCAGCTCCTACGAGCAGTACTTC.

The genes are TRBV9 and TRBJ1-1, with D uncertain. V lost 6 bases and J 8 bases, leaving 11 bases between the germline ends. Germline values: CDR1 SGDLS, CDR2 YYNGEE. The CDR3 extends over 11 amino acids. The CDR3 is CASTPLMEAFF. The CDR3 DNA is TGTGCCAGCACCCCCCTCATGGAAGCTTTCTTT. Looking up the rest from reference TRBV9 and TRBJ1-1 gives the full variable domain: DSGVTQTPKHLITATGQRVTLRCSPRSGDLSVYWYQQSLDQGLQFLIQYYNGEERAKGNILERFSAQQFPDLHSELNLSSLELGDSALYFCASTPLMEAFFGQGTRLTVV.

This clone occurred once. V usage is TRBV6-1 and J usage is TRBJ2-1; D not resolved. The CDR3 consists of 12 residues. Germline V gene lookup returns CDR1 MNHNS and CDR2 SASEGT. Between the trimmed V and J ends, which lost 4 bases and 1 base, there was a span of 2 bases. In DNA, the CDR3 is TGTGCCAGCAGTGGATCCTACAATGAGCAGTTCTTC. Its protein is CASSGSYNEQFF.

V gene TRBV21-1 combines with J gene TRBJ2-1; the DNA was not compared with TRBD1, the D call given in the table. TRBV21-1 is a documented pseudogene. This CDR3 spans 13 amino acids. CDR3 bases: TGTGCCAGCAGCAAAGAACAGAACAATGAGCAGTTCTTC. It encodes CASSKEQNNEQFF.

This chain joins TRBV7-3 and TRBJ2-2; a possible D gene is TRBD1 (6 bases). CDR1 is SGHTA and CDR2 is FQGTGA in the germline V gene. Trimming pared 5 bases from V and 2 bases from J, leaving 12 bases between. The CDR3 length is 15 residues. CDR3 sequence (DNA): TGTGCCAGCAGCCCTACAGGGCCAAACACCGGGGAGCTGTTTTTT. Its protein product is CASSPTGPNTGELFF.

The chain couples TRBV5-1 to TRBJ1-4; TRBD1 aligns across 12 bases. Germline values: CDR1 SGHRS, CDR2 YFSETQ. The J segment lost 8 bases and the V segment lost 4 bases, leaving 3 bases of the junction unmatched. This CDR3 has 14 amino acids. CDR3 sequence (DNA): TGCGCCAGCAGCAAGGGACAGGGGGCGGAAAAACTGTTTTTT. Translated, it gives CASSKGQGAEKLFF.

The chain couples TRBV5-1 to TRBJ1-2; perhaps TRBD1 as D (6 bases). CDR1 and CDR2 (germline): SGHRS, YFSETQ. The CDR3 extends over 15 amino acids. The V end lost 6 bases, the J end lost 7 bases, and 22 bases lay between the germline ends. Here the CDR3 reads CASNMGAGVGVGYTF. CDR3 DNA: TGCGCCAGCAATATGGGCGCAGGGGTAGGTGTTGGCTACACCTTC.

The chain carries TRBV5-1 and TRBJ1-2; D may be TRBD1 (5 bases). The CDR3 consists of 16 residues. Germline V lookup: CDR1 SGHRS, CDR2 YFSETQ. The V end lost 7 bases, the J end lost 4 bases, and 23 bases lay between the germline ends. CDR3 coding DNA: TGCGCCAGCGAGTTTGAAGGGACCCTACACCTCTATGGCTACACCTTC. Protein: CASEFEGTLHLYGYTF.

This chain joins TRBV5-1 and TRBJ2-3; D is unresolved. CDR1 is SGHRS, CDR2 YFSETQ, per germline. Trimming left V 4 bases short and J 6 bases short, with 21 bases between. CDR3 length: 16 residues. The CDR3 is CASSPLKTTQGDTQYF. The DNA of the CDR3 is TGCGCCAGCAGCCCCCTTAAGACGACTCAAGGCGATACGCAGTATTTT.

The chain joins TRBV5-1 to TRBJ2-5, with D uncertain. Per the germline V gene, CDR1 is SGHRS and CDR2 is YFSETQ. There are 15 residues in the CDR3. V was shortened by 5 bases and J by 0 bases, with 14 bases between the two germline ends. DNA of the CDR3: TGCGCCAGCAGAGAAGGATCTAGGTACCAAGAGACCCAGTACTTC. This gives the protein CASREGSRYQETQYF.

The rearrangement uses TRBV5-1 and TRBJ1-5, with D possibly TRBD1 on 5 matching bases. The CDR3 has 16 residues. Per the germline V gene, CDR1 is SGHRS and CDR2 is YFSETQ. V gave up 0 bases and J gave up 0 bases, with 10 bases separating them. The CDR3 sequence: CASSLEGLNSNQPQHF. For the CDR3, the DNA is TGCGCCAGCAGCTTGGAGGGACTAAATAGCAATCAGCCCCAGCATTTT.

The genes are TRBV28 and TRBJ2-7, with TRBD2 matching 7 bases. J lost 5 bases, V lost 3 bases, and 7 bases had no gene match. CDR1 and CDR2 (germline): MDHEN, SYDVKM. The CDR3 covers 14 residues. The CDR3 nucleotides read TGTGCCAGCAGTTTTGGAGGACTAGTCGACGAGCAGTACTTC. It is translated as CASSFGGLVDEQYF. Full variable domain (missing parts from reference TRBV28 and TRBJ2-7): DVKVTQSSRYLVKRTGEKVFLECVQDMDHENMFWYRQDPGLGLRLIYFSYDVKMKEKGDIPEGYSVSREKKERFSLILESASTNQTSMYLCASSFGGLVDEQYFGPGTRLTVT.